Following are 26 T cell receptor beta chains from one sample sequenced in a study of T-cell memory formation after mild COVID-19. One entry per CDR3 protein, called by TCRdb with MiXCR from the 5' RACE reads. The sample consists of roughly 300,000 distinct CDR3 sequences, over 7% of them appearing once. The sample consisted of PBMCs or a T cell subset sorted from them (not recorded which). The origin of the receptors is a man between 18 and 35 years old who had mild COVID-19 (a few samples of this study predate the infection). Cell type and time point are not known.

This clonotype was observed a few times. This rearrangement joins TRBV9 to TRBJ2-7; a possible D gene is TRBD1 (5 bases). This CDR3 is 17 amino acids long. Germline V gives CDR1 SGDLS, CDR2 YYNGEE. Trimming took off 0 bases at V and 1 base at J, with 17 bases between the two ends. Here the CDR3 reads CASSVEGQGPRSYEQYF. CDR3 in DNA: TGTGCCAGCAGCGTAGAAGGTCAGGGCCCCCGGTCCTACGAGCAGTACTTC.

This clonotype was observed at least ten times. The CDR3 region is CASSHSLGLADYEQYF. The CDR3 DNA is TGCGCCAGCAGCCATTCCTTGGGACTAGCGGACTACGAGCAGTACTTC. The rearrangement joins TRBV4-1 to TRBJ2-7; 11 nucleotides align to TRBD2. This CDR3 region has 16 residues. Germline CDR1 is MGHRA and CDR2 is YSYEKL. V shed 3 bases, J shed 3 bases, and the junction held 7 bases outside the gene matches.

The chain has TRBV6-5 and TRBJ1-1, with 8 bases matching TRBD1. With V trimmed by 8 bases and J by 11 bases, 7 bases remained unmatched. The CDR3 loop spans 11 amino acids. Germline CDR1 and CDR2: MNHEY and SVGAGI. CDR3 sequence (DNA): TGTGCCAGCGGAGTGCAGGGGGCTGCTTTCTTT. This encodes CASGVQGAAFF.

The table lists this clonotype with a few counts. V and J are TRBV29-1 and TRBJ2-2, with D unclear. CDR1 SQVTM and CDR2 ANQGSEA come from the germline V gene. The CDR3 length is 11 residues. V was shortened by 7 bases and J by 7 bases, with 10 bases between the two germline ends. CDR3 sequence reads: CSGLVVGELFF. CDR3 bases: TGCAGCGGTCTCGTGGTCGGGGAGCTGTTTTTT.

This clonotype was detected ten times or more. The V gene is TRBV7-9, the J gene TRBJ1-2, with D unclear. The CDR3 runs 13 residues. The ends were cut back, 2 bases at V and 8 bases at J, with 12 bases in the middle. Germline V lookup: CDR1 SEHNR, CDR2 FQNEAQ (reference sequence). Written as DNA, the CDR3 is TGTGCCAGCAGCTTACAGGACGACGGAGGCTACACCTTC. This encodes CASSLQDDGGYTF.

V is TRBV12-3 or TRBV12-4 and J is TRBJ2-5; D possibly corresponds to TRBD2 (7 bases). The CDR3 totals 15 residues. Trimming stripped 6 bases from V and 5 bases from J, with 19 bases between. As DNA, the CDR3 is TGTGCCAGCAGGCACAGGGAGGGAAGTTTGGAGACCCAGTACTTC. As protein: CASRHREGSLETQYF.

This clonotype has just a few counts. The rearrangement links TRBV10-1 to TRBJ2-1, with D unresolved. This CDR3 has 13 amino acids. Trimming removed 4 bases at V and 4 bases at J, with 8 bases between. The V gene's germline CDR1 is WNHNN and CDR2 SYGVQD (reference sequence). The chain's CDR3 is CASSGNRYNEQFF. In DNA, the CDR3 is TGCGCCAGCAGTGGTAACAGATACAATGAGCAGTTCTTC.

The rearrangement uses TRBV7-3 and TRBJ2-2; no definite D call. V lost 3 bases and J lost 3, with 8 bases in between. Germline values: CDR1 SGHTA, CDR2 FQGTGA. CDR3 length: 14 amino acids. CDR3 coding DNA: TGTGCCAGCAGCTTCGCTCGGGACACCGGGGAGCTGTTTTTT. Translation: CASSFARDTGELFF.

The V gene is TRBV25-1, the J gene TRBJ2-3, with a weak D call TRBD2 (6 bases). Germline CDR1 is MGHDK and CDR2 is SYGVNS. The V gene lost 8 bases and the J gene lost 2 bases, with 11 bases spanning the gap. The CDR3 loop spans 13 amino acids. The CDR3 loop reads CASSREYTDTQYF. CDR3 in DNA: TGTGCCAGCTCGCGGGAATACACAGATACGCAGTATTTT.

This clonotype turned up a few times. This chain uses TRBV20-1 with TRBJ1-1; D is possibly TRBD1 (6 bases). The germline gives CDR1 DFQATT, CDR2 SNEGSKA (reference sequence). This CDR3 is 14 amino acids long. V was clipped by 3 bases and J by 1 base, with 12 bases between them. CDR3 DNA: TGCAGTGCTAGGGACGAGACAGGGAACACTGAAGCTTTCTTT. This translates into CSARDETGNTEAFF.

There are a few counts of this clonotype. The chain joins TRBV4-2 to TRBJ1-2; D uncertain. V was shortened by 8 bases and J by 1 base, with 14 bases between the two germline ends. CDR1 LGHNA and CDR2 YNFKEQ come from the germline V gene. The CDR3 runs to 14 residues. The CDR3 loop reads CASGNGVDNYGYTF. The CDR3 coding sequence is TGTGCCAGCGGGAACGGGGTCGATAACTATGGCTACACCTTC.

This clonotype showed up just a few times. The rearrangement links TRBV7-2 to TRBJ2-3; 7 positions agree with TRBD1. Germline CDR1 and CDR2: SGHTA and FQGNSA. Losses at the gene ends were 5 bases for V and 3 bases for J; bases not matched to a gene: 5. This CDR3 is 14 amino acids long. The CDR3: CASSETGKTDTQYF. DNA of the CDR3: TGTGCCAGCAGCGAGACAGGGAAGACAGATACGCAGTATTTT.

J is TRBJ2-2 and V is TRBV29-1; D remains unclear. Per germline, CDR1 SQVTM and CDR2 ANQGSEA. CDR3 size: 11 residues. The V end was cut by 7 bases, the J end by 6 bases, with 9 bases between. CDR3 DNA sequence: TGCAGCGCGAGTTCGGCCGGGGAGCTGTTTTTT. It is translated as CSASSAGELFF.

This clonotype was detected many times. V gene TRBV7-9 combines with J gene TRBJ1-5, with D possibly being TRBD1 (5 bases). Per the germline V gene, CDR1 is SEHNR and CDR2 is FQNEAQ (reference sequence). The V and J ends lost 3 bases and 2 bases respectively, with 14 bases between them. There are 16 residues in the CDR3. Here the CDR3 DNA reads TGTGCCAGCAGCTTGGGGGGAGGCTGGGGCAATCAGCCCCAGCATTTT. Translation gives CASSLGGGWGNQPQHF.

This clonotype has more than one count but fewer than ten. This sequence joins TRBV5-1 and TRBJ2-1; 7 bases are a match to TRBD1. CDR3 length: 15 amino acids. The V gene's germline CDR1 is SGHRS and CDR2 YFSETQ. V lost 0 bases, J lost 8 bases, and 8 bases stayed unmatched. The CDR3 DNA reads as TGCGCCAGCAGCTTGGGGACAGGTAGATACGATGAGCAGTTCTTC. Its translation: CASSLGTGRYDEQFF.

The chain recombines TRBV12-5 with TRBJ2-3; 9 nucleotides match TRBD1. Germline loops: CDR1 LGHNT, CDR2 FRNRAP. V shed 5 bases and J 5 bases; nucleotides not matched to a gene: 5. The CDR3 length is 14 residues. The CDR3 DNA reads as TGTGCTAGTGGTACCCGGACAGGGGAAGATACGCAGTATTTT. This encodes CASGTRTGEDTQYF.

This clonotype has a handful of counts. The chain combines TRBV4-3 with TRBJ2-2, with 8 bases identical to TRBD2. CDR1 is LGHNA, CDR2 YSLEER, per germline. After removal of 0 bases from V and 4 bases from J, the junction contained 4 bases not matched to a gene. The CDR3 consists of 16 residues. As DNA, the CDR3 is TGCGCCAGCAGCCAAGAAGCGGGGGCGTCCACCGGGGAGCTGTTTTTT. Translating it yields CASSQEAGASTGELFF.

This clonotype was detected only a few times. The chain recombines TRBV5-1 with TRBJ1-6, with TRBD1 as a possible D gene (5 bases). Germline CDR1 is SGHRS and CDR2 is YFSETQ. The CDR3 sequence is 16 residues long. Trimming stripped 0 bases from V and 9 bases from J, with 16 bases between. CDR3 sequence (DNA): TGCGCCAGCAGCTTGGGAGTTGGGGGGGACGGTTCACCCCTCCACTTT. Translating it yields CASSLGVGGDGSPLHF.

The chain recombines TRBV7-2 with TRBJ2-2; 12 positions match TRBD2. This CDR3 region has 17 residues. Germline V gives CDR1 SGHTA, CDR2 FQGNSA. The junction had 10 bases not matched to a gene; V was cut back by 6 bases and J by 5 bases. CDR3 nucleotide sequence: TGTGCCAGCAGACCAAGGGGTCTAGCGGGGGGGACCGGGGAGCTGTTTTTT. This encodes CASRPRGLAGGTGELFF. Complete variable domain (other parts from reference TRBV7-2 and TRBJ2-2): GAGVSQSPSNKVTEKGKDVELRCDPISGHTALYWYRQSLGQGLEFLIYFQGNSAPDKSGLPSDRFSAERTGGSVSTLTIQRTQQEDSAVYLCASRPRGLAGGTGELFFGEGSRLTVL.

The chain uses TRBV5-1 and TRBJ1-6; 7 bases agree with TRBD1. The CDR3 length is 13 residues. Per the germline V gene, CDR1 is SGHRS and CDR2 is YFSETQ. V gave up 7 bases and J gave up 13 bases; unmatched junction bases: 11. DNA of the CDR3: TGCGCCAGCTCTGACAGGGCTTCTTCCCCCCTCCACTTT. Translating it yields CASSDRASSPLHF.

The sample holds a few counts of this clonotype. The chain combines TRBV5-1 with TRBJ2-1; TRBD1 might be the D (5 bases). The CDR3 runs 15 residues. Germline loops: CDR1 SGHRS, CDR2 YFSETQ. V gave up 1 base and J gave up 4 bases, with 12 bases separating them. The CDR3 region has the DNA TGCGCCAGCAGCTTGTCGGACCCAGGGTACAATGAGCAGTTCTTC. Translating it yields CASSLSDPGYNEQFF. The variable domain in full, completed from reference TRBV5-1 and TRBJ2-1, reads KAGVTQTPRYLIKTRGQQVTLSCSPISGHRSVSWYQQTPGQGLQFLFEYFSETQRNKGNFPGRFSGRQFSNSRSEMNVSTLELGDSALYLCASSLSDPGYNEQFFGPGTRLTVL.

This clonotype was seen more than once but under ten times. J is TRBJ1-2 and V is TRBV4-3; tentative D call: TRBD1 (6 bases). Germline V gene sequence: CDR1 LGHNA, CDR2 YSLEER. V was clipped by 0 bases and J by 4 bases, with 12 bases between them. This CDR3 has 15 residues. CDR3 amino acids: CASSQERGSRYGYTF. The CDR3 DNA reads as TGCGCCAGCAGCCAAGAGAGGGGGAGTCGCTATGGCTACACCTTC.

This clonotype was seen more than once but under ten times. The V call is TRBV7-9, the J call TRBJ2-1; D is perhaps TRBD2 (6 bases). Germline assignment: CDR1 SEHNR and CDR2 FQNEAQ (reference sequence). CDR3 length equals 16 residues. Trimming removed 5 bases at V and 5 bases at J, with 19 bases between. CDR3 sequence (DNA): TGTGCCAGCAGCCCTCCCGGCAGGCCGGGGGACAATGAGCAGTTCTTC. Translating it yields CASSPPGRPGDNEQFF. The variable domain in full, completed from reference TRBV7-9 and TRBJ2-1, reads DTGVSQNPRHKITKRGQNVTFRCDPISEHNRLYWYRQTLGQGPEFLTYFQNEAQLEKSRLLSDRFSAERPKGSFSTLEIQRTEQGDSAMYLCASSPPGRPGDNEQFFGPGTRLTVL.

This clonotype has a handful of counts. The chain joins TRBV10-3 to TRBJ2-7, with D possibly TRBD1 on 5 matching bases. Trimming shortened V by 6 bases and J by 1 base, and 10 bases separated the two germline ends. The CDR3 length is 13 residues. Germline CDR1 and CDR2: ENHRY and SYGVKD. The CDR3 sequence is CAISAAGSYEQYV. CDR3 nucleotides: TGTGCCATCAGCGCCGCAGGGTCCTACGAGCAGTACGTC.

V usage is TRBV4-1 and J usage is TRBJ2-1, with TRBD2 matching 11 bases. This CDR3 has 18 amino acids. The V gene end was trimmed by 0 bases and the J gene end by 4 bases; junction bases not matched to a gene: 8. The germline CDR1 and CDR2 sequences are MGHRA and YSYEKL. CDR3 region: CASSQDRLAGGRYNEQFF. Here the CDR3 DNA reads TGCGCCAGCAGCCAAGATCGGCTAGCGGGGGGCCGTTACAATGAGCAGTTCTTC.

This clonotype was seen at least ten times. The chain uses TRBV6-1 and TRBJ1-1, with TRBD1 matching over 9 bases. Germline-derived CDR1 and CDR2 are MNHNS and SASEGT. The CDR3 runs to 13 residues. Trimming cost V 10 bases and J 3 bases; bases outside gene matches: 6. The CDR3 sequence: CATRTGVYTEAFF. In DNA, the CDR3 is TGTGCCACCCGGACAGGGGTGTACACTGAAGCTTTCTTT.